This T cell receptor beta chain was observed in a study of T cell responses to AZD1222 COVID-19 vaccine. Regarding the study as a whole: Only after the peak T cell response were repertoires sampled. Spike was spanned by vaccine-associated CD4 TCRs, which were dominant at 160-218 and 743-854.

The protocol was immunoSEQ multiplex PCR, while the TCRdb copy is restricted to in-frame clones and leaves out a portion. The table includes roughly 150,000 clones, 80% to 90% detected once. Germline CDR1 is LGHNA and CDR2 is YSLEER. The V gene lost 0 bases and the J gene lost 10 bases, with 13 bases spanning the gap. The CDR3 has 15 residues. Recipients boosted at about 4 weeks or about 12 weeks are pooled. About this clone itself: No antigen is known for it.

Sample: peripheral blood, taken 28 days after the second AZD1222 dose. The origin of this receptor is an adult who received the AZD1222 COVID-19 vaccine. The rearrangement joins TRBV4-3 to TRBJ1-6; no clear D. The CDR3 spells CASSQEAEKGSPLHF. Here the CDR3 DNA reads TGCGCCAGCAGCCAAGAAGCGGAAAAGGGATCACCCCTCCACTTT.